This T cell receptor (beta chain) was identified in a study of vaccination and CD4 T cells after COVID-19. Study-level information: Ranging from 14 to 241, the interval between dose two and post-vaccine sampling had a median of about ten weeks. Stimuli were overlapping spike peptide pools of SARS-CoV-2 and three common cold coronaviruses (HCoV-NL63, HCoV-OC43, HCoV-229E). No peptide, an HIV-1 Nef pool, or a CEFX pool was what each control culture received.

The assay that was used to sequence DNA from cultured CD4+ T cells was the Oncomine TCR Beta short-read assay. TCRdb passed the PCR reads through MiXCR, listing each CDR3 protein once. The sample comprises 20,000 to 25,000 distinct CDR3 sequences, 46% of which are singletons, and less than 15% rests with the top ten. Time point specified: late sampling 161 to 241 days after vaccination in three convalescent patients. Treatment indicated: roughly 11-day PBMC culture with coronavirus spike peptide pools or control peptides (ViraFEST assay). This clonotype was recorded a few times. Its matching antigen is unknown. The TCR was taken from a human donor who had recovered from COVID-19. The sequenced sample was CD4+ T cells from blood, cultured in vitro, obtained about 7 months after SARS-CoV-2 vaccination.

DNA of the CDR3: TGTGCCAGCAGCTTTGGGGGTTTCTATGGCTACACCTTC. Translated: CASSFGGFYGYTF. The rearrangement joins TRBV7-2 to TRBJ1-2; TRBD1 is a possible D gene (5 bases). The ends were cut back, 3 bases at V and 4 bases at J, with 9 bases in the middle. The CDR3 has 13 amino acids. Germline CDR1 is SGHTA and CDR2 is FQGNSA.